This TCR beta chain is drawn from a study of T cells in Graves' hyperthyroidism and ophthalmopathy. General study points: Blood samples included most of the expanded thyroid clonotypes exceeding 0.001. Patients with ophthalmopathy were separated from those with stable hyperthyroidism by a 13 V-J model.

This clonotype was observed many times. Its cognate antigen is unknown. The CDR3 regions of TCR beta were amplified from RNA transcripts. With the HTBI primer set, the TCR CDR3 went through a first round of RT-PCR. TCRdb analysed the multiplex PCR reads with MiXCR anew, one entry per CDR3 protein. The profile covers around 600,000 distinct CDR3 sequences, with approximately 15% appearing a single time and approximately 6.4% taken by the ten largest. This CDR3 spans 16 amino acids. Germline CDR1 and CDR2: SGHTA and FQGNSA. V dropped 2 bases and J dropped 0 bases, with 11 bases sitting between them. This TCR was sampled from a woman younger than 30 with Graves' ophthalmopathy. The chain couples TRBV7-2 to TRBJ1-5; no clear D. Sequencing was performed on blood. The CDR3 DNA sequence: TGTGCCAGCAGCTTATGGCCAGCGTATAGCAATCAGCCCCAGCATTTT. Its translation is CASSLWPAYSNQPQHF. The variable domain in full, with the rest retrieved from reference TRBV7-2 and TRBJ1-5, is GAGVSQSPSNKVTEKGKDVELRCDPISGHTALYWYRQSLGQGLEFLIYFQGNSAPDKSGLPSDRFSAERTGGSVSTLTIQRTQQEDSAVYLCASSLWPAYSNQPQHFGDGTRLSIL.